The T cell receptor beta chain under discussion was sequenced for a study of response to subunit inactivated influenza vaccine. Study-wide results and limits: After each seasonal influenza vaccination, few new T cells are recruited, the authors suggested.

The CDR3 sequence is 14 residues long. V dropped 0 bases and J dropped 6; count of bases not matched to a gene: 5. Per the germline V gene, CDR1 is MNHEY and CDR2 is SVGEGT. TCRdb fed the RT-PCR reads into MiXCR, producing one record per CDR3 protein. The data contain some 800,000 distinct CDR3 sequences, 21% of them singletons. With respect to this clonotype: Its antigen remains unknown.

V gene TRBV6-2 or TRBV6-3 combines with J gene TRBJ2-7; 7 nucleotides match TRBD1. This sample comprised PBMCs from blood, obtained more than 4 days after vaccination. The clonotype was recovered from a man aged 50-59 years who received an inactivated influenza vaccine. CDR3 sequence: CASSYSSRGLEQYF. In DNA, the CDR3 is TGTGCCAGCAGTTACTCGAGTAGGGGGCTCGAGCAGTACTTC.